Shown below are 25 T cell receptor beta chains from a single sample sequenced in a study of cytomegalovirus exposure and HLA in healthy donors. The table came from immunoSEQ multiplex PCR; TCRdb's copy has only in-frame clones and leaves some out. The repertoire consists of 250,000 to 300,000 clones, with approximately 83% occurring once and the leading ten covering 1%. Sequenced sample: PBMCs. The receptor source for this set is a woman younger than 35 in good health and CMV-seronegative.

The V and J genes are TRBV18 and TRBJ2-5, with unresolved D. Trimming cost V 4 bases and J 3 bases, with 15 bases left between them. This CDR3 is built from 15 residues. Per the germline V gene, CDR1 is KGHSH and CDR2 is LQKENI. CDR3 bases: TGTGCCAGCTCACGAGACTCCTCCCAGAAAGAGACCCAGTACTTC. Translated: CASSRDSSQKETQYF.

This chain uses TRBV29-1 with TRBJ2-3, with D possibly being TRBD2 (5 bases). CDR1 is SQVTM, CDR2 ANQGSEA, per germline. This CDR3 contains 15 residues. V was clipped by 3 bases and J by 0 bases, with 13 bases between them. The CDR3, as DNA: TGCAGCGTTGAGCCAGCGGCCCCTAGCACAGATACGCAGTATTTT. Translation gives CSVEPAAPSTDTQYF.

Here the CDR3 reads CASSPGQGMPFF. The CDR3 DNA follows: TGTGCCAGCAGCCCGGGACAGGGGATGCCTTTCTTT. The V gene is TRBV7-9, the J gene TRBJ1-1, with 10 bases matching TRBD1. There are 12 residues in the CDR3. J lost 12 bases, V lost 5 bases, and 6 bases had no gene match. Germline V CDR1 and CDR2: SEHNR, FQNEAQ (reference sequence).

The V gene is TRBV28, the J gene TRBJ1-3; D remains unclear. CDR1 is MDHEN and CDR2 is SYDVKM in the germline V gene. V was shortened by 3 bases and J by 8 bases, with 8 bases between the two germline ends. This CDR3 region has 12 residues. The CDR3: CASSLGRDTIYF. The CDR3 nucleotides are TGTGCCAGCAGTTTGGGGAGGGACACCATATATTTT.

V usage is TRBV5-4 and J usage is TRBJ2-5; the match to TRBD2 covers 13 bases. There are 19 residues in the CDR3. Germline loops: CDR1 SGHNT, CDR2 YYREEE (reference sequence). V was pared by 2 bases and J by 5 bases, with 15 bases of the junction left unmatched. The CDR3 DNA is TGTGCCAGCAGCTTAGGCGGGACTAGCGGGACCCGGCCTTGGGAGACCCAGTACTTC. It codes for CASSLGGTSGTRPWETQYF. The whole variable domain, filled in from reference TRBV5-4 and TRBJ2-5, reads ETGVTQSPTHLIKTRGQQVTLRCSSQSGHNTVSWYQQALGQGPQFIFQYYREEENGRGNFPPRFSGLQFPNYSSELNVNALELDDSALYLCASSLGGTSGTRPWETQYFGPGTRLLVL.

The rearrangement uses TRBV7-6 and TRBJ2-7, with a tentative D call TRBD2 (5 bases). Germline V lookup: CDR1 SGHVS, CDR2 FNYEAQ. This CDR3 is 13 amino acids long. V lost 2 bases, J lost 2 bases, and 7 bases lay in between. CDR3 DNA: TGTGCCAGCAGCTTAAAAGCGGCCTACGAGCAGTACTTC. Encoded protein: CASSLKAAYEQYF.

This clone was seen a handful of times. The chain links TRBV19 to TRBJ2-7; 7 bases agree with TRBD1. V dropped 6 bases and J dropped 3; count of bases not matched to a gene: 8. CDR3 length equals 14 residues. Germline CDR1 LNHDA, CDR2 SQIVND (reference sequence). CDR3 sequence (DNA): TGTGCCAGTAGCCCCCGACAGGGATACTACGAGCAGTACTTC. Its translation is CASSPRQGYYEQYF. The full variable domain, its missing parts supplied by reference TRBV19 and TRBJ2-7, is DGGITQSPKYLFRKEGQNVTLSCEQNLNHDAMYWYRQDPGQGLRLIYYSQIVNDFQKGDIAEGYSVSREKKESFPLTVTSAQKNPTAFYLCASSPRQGYYEQYFGPGTRLTVT.

CDR3 sequence (DNA): TGTGCCAGCGCTCTACAGGGGCCCCCGGATACGCAGTATTTT. This sequence encodes CASALQGPPDTQYF. The genes are TRBV27 and TRBJ2-3; 7 nucleotides align to TRBD1. This CDR3 has 14 residues. CDR1 is MNHEY, CDR2 SMNVEV, per germline (reference sequence). The J segment lost 6 bases and the V segment lost 8 bases, leaving 11 bases of the junction unmatched.

The J gene is TRBJ2-3, the V gene TRBV6-5; D perhaps matches TRBD2 (5 bases). Germline assignment: CDR1 MNHEY and CDR2 SVGAGI. The ends were cut back, 3 bases at V and 5 bases at J, with 15 bases in the middle. CDR3 length equals 15 residues. This CDR3 reads CASSYLSNGEDTQYF. CDR3 in DNA: TGTGCCAGCAGTTATTTATCCAACGGGGAAGATACGCAGTATTTT.

The DNA of the CDR3 is TGTGCCAGCAGCTTAAGGGACAGGGTGTACACCGGGGAGCTGTTTTTT. Amino acids: CASSLRDRVYTGELFF. The genes are TRBV7-9 and TRBJ2-2, with TRBD1 matching over 9 bases. Trimming removed 2 bases from V and 3 bases from J; junction bases left unmatched: 4. The CDR3 is 16 amino acids. The germline V gene has CDR1 SEHNR and CDR2 FQNEAQ (reference sequence).

The rearrangement joins TRBV18 to TRBJ2-5, with 10 bases aligning to TRBD1. The CDR3 contains 14 residues. Trimming took 6 bases from V and 5 from J; bases not matched to a gene: 6. Germline V gene lookup returns CDR1 KGHSH and CDR2 LQKENI. In DNA, the CDR3 is TGTGCCAGCTCTGGGACAGGGGTTTCGGAGACCCAGTACTTC. This sequence encodes CASSGTGVSETQYF.

The chain uses TRBV30 and TRBJ2-1; no clear D. Germline loops: CDR1 GTSNPN, CDR2 SVGIG (reference sequence). The V end lost 3 bases, the J end lost 0 bases, and 9 bases lay between the germline ends. The CDR3 sequence is 14 residues long. The CDR3 region is CAWSSWSSYNEQFF. The CDR3 region has the DNA TGTGCCTGGAGCTCGTGGAGCTCCTACAATGAGCAGTTCTTC.

This clone was seen a few times. This sequence joins TRBV2 and TRBJ1-6; 8 bases map to TRBD1. The CDR3 extends over 15 amino acids. Trimming cost V 4 bases and J 10 bases; bases outside gene matches: 9. Germline CDR1 and CDR2: SNHLY and FYNNEI. CDR3 nucleotides: TGTGCCAGCAGTGTGACCGACAGGGGTCCGTCACCCCTCCACTTT. Amino acid sequence: CASSVTDRGPSPLHF. The whole variable domain, filled in from reference TRBV2 and TRBJ1-6, reads EPEVTQTPSHQVTQMGQEVILRCVPISNHLYFYWYRQILGQKVEFLVSFYNNEISEKSEIFDDQFSVERPDGSNFTLKIRSTKLEDSAMYFCASSVTDRGPSPLHFGNGTRLTVT.

This chain connects TRBV19 to TRBJ1-4; 7 bases are shared with TRBD1. The CDR3 has 15 residues. Germline CDR1 reads LNHDA; CDR2 reads SQIVND (reference sequence). With 7 bases clipped from V and 8 bases from J, the junction kept 13 bases outside the gene matches. The CDR3 bases are TGTGCCAGTAACCCCCGACAGGGCTGGCGGGAAAAACTGTTTTTT. It specifies CASNPRQGWREKLFF.

This clone came up once. J is TRBJ1-6 and V is TRBV27, with 9 bases matching TRBD1. The V gene end was trimmed by 8 bases and the J gene end by 9 bases; junction bases not matched to a gene: 11. The CDR3 length is 15 residues. Germline V lookup: CDR1 MNHEY, CDR2 SMNVEV (reference sequence). CDR3 nucleotides: TGTGCCAGCCATGCCACAGGGGGCTTCAGTTCACCCCTCCACTTT. As protein: CASHATGGFSSPLHF.

The chain recombines TRBV10-2 with TRBJ2-3; tentative D call: TRBD2 (7 bases). This CDR3 is 15 amino acids long. Per the germline V gene, CDR1 is WSHSY and CDR2 is SAAADI. V lost 6 bases to trimming and J lost 3 bases, with 16 bases between them. CDR3 nucleotides: TGCGCCAGCAGGGGAGGGGGGGGCCTAACAGATACGCAGTATTTT. Its translation is CASRGGGGLTDTQYF.

This rearrangement joins TRBV5-1 to TRBJ2-5, with no clear D. In germline, CDR1 is SGHRS, CDR2 YFSETQ. CDR3 size: 11 residues. Trimming cost V 7 bases and J 2 bases, with 6 bases left between them. CDR3 nucleotide sequence: TGCGCCAGCGTCGGGCAAGAGACCCAGTACTTC. Its translation: CASVGQETQYF.

This clone has only one observation. This chain's CDR3 is CASTGRGSAGNQPQHF. As DNA, the CDR3 is TGTGCCAGCACGGGGAGGGGAAGCGCGGGCAATCAGCCCCAGCATTTT. The chain combines TRBV2 with TRBJ1-5; maybe TRBD1 (5 bases). The germline gives CDR1 SNHLY, CDR2 FYNNEI. The CDR3 is made up of 16 amino acids. Trimming cost V 7 bases and J 2 bases, with 18 bases left between them.

This clone was picked up one time. The chain recombines TRBV6-5 with TRBJ1-2; TRBD1 matches at 10 bases. The CDR3 has 14 residues. The V and J ends lost 6 bases and 4 bases, in that order; junction bases with no gene match: 5. Germline-derived CDR1 and CDR2 are MNHEY and SVGAGI. CDR3 DNA sequence: TGTGCCAGCAGAAGGGACAGGGGCGTCTATGGCTACACCTTC. This gives the protein CASRRDRGVYGYTF.

The chain joins TRBV14 to TRBJ2-7, with 10 positions matching TRBD1. The germline CDR1 and CDR2 sequences are SGHDN and FVKESK. Unmatched junction bases numbered 9, after V lost 4 bases and J lost 3 bases. This CDR3 is 16 amino acids long. CDR3 DNA sequence: TGTGCCAGCAGCCCCTTGGGACAGGGGCAATACTACGAGCAGTACTTC. This sequence encodes CASSPLGQGQYYEQYF.

The chain recombines TRBV4-3 with TRBJ2-2, with D unclear. V lost 0 bases and J 0 bases, leaving 11 bases between the germline ends. The CDR3 contains 17 residues. Per germline, CDR1 LGHNA and CDR2 YSLEER. The CDR3 loop reads CASSQEARRSNTGELFF. The CDR3 DNA follows: TGCGCCAGCAGCCAAGAGGCCAGGCGATCGAACACCGGGGAGCTGTTTTTT.

V is TRBV27 and J is TRBJ1-1; no clear D gene. From germline, CDR1 is MNHEY and CDR2 SMNVEV (reference sequence). CDR3 length: 13 residues. Trimming took 4 bases from V and 0 from J, leaving 6 bases between them. The CDR3 loop reads CASSWSMNTEAFF. For the CDR3, the DNA is TGTGCCAGCAGTTGGTCTATGAACACTGAAGCTTTCTTT.

The V and J genes are TRBV6-6 and TRBJ1-5; D is undetermined. From germline, CDR1 is MNHNY and CDR2 SVGAGI (reference sequence). This CDR3 region has 14 residues. V lost 4 bases and J 3 bases, leaving 10 bases between the germline ends. The CDR3 DNA is TGTGCCAGCAGTTCGGTCGGAGACAATCAGCCCCAGCATTTT. Protein sequence: CASSSVGDNQPQHF.

V usage is TRBV6-5 and J usage is TRBJ1-2; D not certain. The germline gives CDR1 MNHEY, CDR2 SVGAGI. The germline V and J ends were trimmed by 7 bases and 3 bases, with 15 bases remaining between them. The CDR3 has 14 residues. The CDR3 coding sequence is TGTGCCAGCACTAGACTTGATCTCCACTATGGCTACACCTTC. It translates to CASTRLDLHYGYTF.

The CDR3 protein is CASSYTSGTDTQYF. The DNA for the CDR3 is TGTGCCAGCAGTTATACTAGCGGCACAGATACGCAGTATTTT. This sequence joins TRBV6-6 and TRBJ2-3, with 7 bases identical to TRBD2. Germline CDR1 is MNHNY and CDR2 is SVGAGI (reference sequence). The V and J ends lost 3 bases and 1 base, in that order; junction bases with no gene match: 1. There are 14 residues in the CDR3.